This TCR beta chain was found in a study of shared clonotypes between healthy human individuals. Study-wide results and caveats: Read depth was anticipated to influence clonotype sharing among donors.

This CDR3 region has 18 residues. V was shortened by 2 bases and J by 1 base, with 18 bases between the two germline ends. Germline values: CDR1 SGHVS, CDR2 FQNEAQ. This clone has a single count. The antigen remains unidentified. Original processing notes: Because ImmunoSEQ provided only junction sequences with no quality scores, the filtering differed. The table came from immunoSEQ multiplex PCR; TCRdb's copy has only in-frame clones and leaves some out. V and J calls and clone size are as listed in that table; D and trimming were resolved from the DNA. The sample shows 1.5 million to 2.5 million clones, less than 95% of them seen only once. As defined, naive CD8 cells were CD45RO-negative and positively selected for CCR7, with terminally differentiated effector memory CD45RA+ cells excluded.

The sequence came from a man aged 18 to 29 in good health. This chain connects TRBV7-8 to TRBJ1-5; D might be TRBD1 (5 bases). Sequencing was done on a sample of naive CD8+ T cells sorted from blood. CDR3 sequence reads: CASSLYGDGLRSNQPQHF. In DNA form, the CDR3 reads TGTGCCAGCAGCTTATATGGGGACGGTCTGAGAAGCAATCAGCCCCAGCATTTT.